This TCR beta chain was sequenced for a study of graft-versus-host responses after intestinal transplantation. The CDR3 loop spans 13 amino acids. CDR1 is LGHNT, CDR2 FRNRAP, per germline. The V end was cut by 6 bases, the J end by 9 bases, with 15 bases between. With regard to this clone: Its antigen is as yet unknown.

Sequencing was performed with immunoSEQ multiplex PCR; in TCRdb, only in-frame clones are kept and a portion is missing. The data hold 85,000 to 100,000 clones, with less than 95% observed a single time. The specimen comprised unstimulated CD4+ T cells sorted from spleen or lymph node cells, sampled before transplant. The chain combines TRBV12-5 with TRBJ2-4, with TRBD1 as a possible D gene (6 bases). This TCR was recovered from a human donor who was the organ donor for an intestinal transplant. The CDR3, as DNA: TGTGCTAGTGGGCTACAGGGATGGGGCATTCAGTACTTC. Translating gives CASGLQGWGIQYF.